Each of the 4 T cell receptor beta chains below was sequenced from the same sample in a study of identifying expanded T cells in peripheral blood (dated by TCRdb to the late 2010s). The library was generated by the immunoSEQ multiplex PCR assay. TCRdb obtained this table from immuneACCESS and retained in-frame rearrangements with V and J assigned. These tables miss some clones; where compared with another copy, unresolved V genes account for less than half of the shortfall, and the remainder is unexplained. The table for this sample lists roughly 84,000 clones; around nine tenths of them were counted only once. The top ten hold less than 9.5% of the sample. Input material: blood. The receptors come from a person aged 18-70 years in good health.

This sequence joins TRBV5-1 and TRBJ2-7; either TRBD1 or TRBD2 may supply D (6 bases each). This CDR3 spans 14 amino acids. CDR1 and CDR2 from the germline V gene are SGHRS and YFSETQ. Trimming took 3 bases from V and 1 from J, leaving 11 bases between them. The CDR3 nucleotides are TGCGCCAGCAGCTCGGGGGACACATCCTACGAGCAGTACTTC. It encodes CASSSGDTSYEQYF.

The CDR3 bases are TGTGCCAGCAGCTCGCCCCTTTTGAACACCGGGGAGCTGTTTTTT. Translated, it gives CASSSPLLNTGELFF. This chain joins TRBV11-3 and TRBJ2-2; D call uncertain. V was shortened by 4 bases and J by 1 base, with 10 bases between the two germline ends. Germline CDR1 and CDR2: SGHNT and YENEEA. This CDR3 region has 15 residues.

The J gene is TRBJ2-7, the V gene TRBV13; D remains ambiguous. Trimming removed 5 bases at V and 2 bases at J, with 16 bases between. Germline V lookup: CDR1 PRHDT, CDR2 FYEKMQ (reference sequence). The CDR3 is 15 residues long. Here the CDR3 reads CASSVEPGPPYEQYF. Written as DNA, the CDR3 is TGTGCCAGCAGCGTCGAACCCGGGCCACCCTACGAGCAGTACTTC. Filled out from reference TRBV13 and TRBJ2-7, the complete variable domain reads AAGVIQSPRHLIKEKRETATLKCYPIPRHDTVYWYQQGPGQDPQFLISFYEKMQSDKGSIPDRFSAQQFSDYHSELNMSSLELGDSALYFCASSVEPGPPYEQYFGPGTRLTVT.

V gene TRBV7-8 combines with J gene TRBJ2-2; possible D gene TRBD2, 5 bases. V gave up 2 bases and J gave up 6 bases, with 13 bases separating them. CDR1 and CDR2 from the germline V gene are SGHVS and FQNEAQ. The CDR3 totals 15 residues. For the CDR3, the DNA is TGTGCCAGCAGCTTAAGTCTAGCACCGGCCGGGGAGCTGTTTTTT. Protein: CASSLSLAPAGELFF.